This is a list of T cell receptor beta chains from one sample in a study of control samples from healthy donors and cancer patients. The table came from immunoSEQ multiplex PCR; TCRdb's copy has only in-frame clones and leaves some out. The sample consists of almost 95,000 clones, 75% to 95% of them appearing once. The sample was blood. These receptors were collected from a woman aged 18-30 years in good health. Both conserved end residues are part of each CDR3. A D gene is named only where the DNA matches it firmly. Part of the rows lack a size; the others show once, few, many or a class for expanded clones.

D gene	V gene	clone size	J gene	CDR3 protein	CDR3 DNA
-	TRBV7-3	-	TRBJ2-1	CASSFSGNEQFF	TGTGCCAGCAGCTTTAGCGGAAATGAGCAGTTCTTC
TRBD1	TRBV7-9	-	TRBJ2-7	CASSPRQGAVYEQYF	TGTGCCAGCAGCCCCCGACAGGGTGCGGTCTACGAGCAGTACTTC
-	TRBV3-1/TRBV3-2	-	TRBJ1-6	CASSQDNGLSPLHF	TGTGCCAGCAGCCAAGATAATGGTCTTTCACCCCTCCACTTT
-	TRBV28	once	TRBJ1-2	CASSPASAGDYGYTF	TGTGCCAGCAGTCCTGCCTCGGCGGGGGACTATGGCTACACCTTC
TRBD1	TRBV18	-	TRBJ1-1	CASSLTPGQGGTEAFF	TGTGCCAGCTCGCTTACTCCGGGACAGGGTGGAACTGAAGCTTTCTTT
-	TRBV25-1	-	TRBJ2-7	CASSEINTAYEQYF	TGTGCCAGCAGTGAAATCAACACCGCCTACGAGCAGTACTTC
-	TRBV7-3	-	TRBJ2-2	CASSLPTGNTGELFF	TGTGCCAGCAGCCTCCCGACAGGGAACACCGGGGAGCTGTTTTTT
TRBD1	TRBV27	-	TRBJ1-2	CASSPDRGTRGYTF	TGTGCCAGCAGCCCGGACAGGGGTACACGGGGCTACACCTTC
-	TRBV9	-	TRBJ2-3	CASSVGGTDTQYF	TGTGCCAGCAGCGTAGGGGGGACAGATACGCAGTATTTT
-	TRBV6-2/TRBV6-3	-	TRBJ1-5	CASSPWDSNQPQHF	TGTGCCAGCAGTCCCTGGGACAGCAATCAGCCCCAGCATTTT
TRBD1	TRBV29-1	few	TRBJ1-4	CSAWPGDSSNEKLFF	TGCAGCGCTTGGCCCGGGGACAGTTCCAATGAAAAACTGTTTTTT
TRBD2	TRBV9	-	TRBJ2-3	CASSVLGTSTDTQYF	TGTGCCAGCAGCGTACTCGGGACTAGTACAGATACGCAGTATTTT
-	TRBV6-4	few	TRBJ2-3	CASSEMAEGGDTQYF	TGTGCCAGCAGTGAAATGGCCGAGGGCGGGGATACGCAGTATTTT
-	TRBV7-8	-	TRBJ2-7	CASSLGDTLGEQYF	TGTGCCAGCAGCTTAGGGGACACCCTCGGCGAGCAGTACTTC
-	TRBV5-1	-	TRBJ2-7	CASSLEQADSYEQYF	TGCGCCAGCAGCTTGGAGCAGGCAGATTCCTACGAGCAGTACTTC
TRBD1	TRBV11-3	-	TRBJ2-7	CASSLGHGQAVYEQYF	TGTGCCAGCAGCTTGGGTCATGGACAGGCCGTCTACGAGCAGTACTTC
-	TRBV20-1	-	TRBJ1-3	CSASMGFIGNTIYF	TGCAGTGCTAGTATGGGGTTTATTGGAAACACCATATATTTT
-	TRBV10-3	-	TRBJ1-2	CAISERATGGNYGYTF	TGTGCCATCAGTGAGCGGGCCACGGGAGGTAACTATGGCTACACCTTC
-	TRBV6-6	-	TRBJ1-2	CASRLYGYTF	TGTGCCAGCAGACTCTATGGCTACACCTTC
-	TRBV9	-	TRBJ1-3	CASSARDGSSGNTIYF	TGTGCCAGCAGCGCAAGGGACGGGAGCTCTGGAAACACCATATATTTT
-	TRBV7-2	once	TRBJ2-7	CASSSSTGSYEQYF	TGTGCCAGCAGCTCGTCGACAGGCTCCTACGAGCAGTACTTC
-	TRBV6-5	-	TRBJ1-2	CASSYRAGGYTF	TGTGCCAGCAGTTACAGGGCGGGCGGCTACACCTTC
-	TRBV21-1	-	TRBJ1-1	CASSLRDGTGGITFF	TGTGCCAGCAGCCTGCGAGACGGGACAGGCGGTATAACTTTCTTT
-	TRBV7-2	-	TRBJ2-3	CASSEWDTRTDTQYF	TGTGCCAGCAGCGAATGGGACACGCGCACAGATACGCAGTATTTT
TRBD1	TRBV7-2	-	TRBJ1-3	CASSLPGGTGNTIYF	TGTGCCAGCAGCTTGCCAGGGGGCACTGGAAACACCATATATTTT
TRBD1	TRBV6-5	-	TRBJ1-2	CASRTSTGTYGYTF	TGTGCCAGCAGGACTTCGACAGGGACGTATGGCTACACCTTC
TRBD2	TRBV5-1	-	TRBJ2-7	CASSFISGGTYEQYF	TGCGCCAGCAGCTTTATTAGCGGGGGGACCTACGAGCAGTACTTC
TRBD1	TRBV12-5	-	TRBJ2-7	CASGLVIGTGAHEQYF	TGTGCTAGTGGTTTGGTAATTGGGACAGGGGCCCACGAGCAGTACTTC
TRBD1	TRBV15	-	TRBJ1-4	CATSARTDRVGKLFF	TGTGCCACCAGCGCGCGGACCGACAGGGTTGGAAAACTGTTTTTT
-	TRBV5-1	once	TRBJ1-2	CASSDGQLGYTF	TGCGCCAGCAGCGACGGACAGCTAGGCTACACCTTC
TRBD1	TRBV18	-	TRBJ1-2	CASSPPGQGAIGYTF	TGTGCCAGCTCACCACCGGGACAGGGGGCAATTGGCTACACCTTC
-	TRBV9	-	TRBJ1-2	CASSVAGGQDYGYTF	TGTGCCAGCAGCGTAGCCGGGGGGCAGGACTATGGCTACACCTTC
TRBD1	TRBV14	-	TRBJ1-6	CASSQGPGTGVSPLHF	TGTGCCAGCAGCCAAGGTCCTGGGACAGGGGTCTCACCCCTCCACTTT
-	TRBV10-2	-	TRBJ2-5	CASSRYQETQYF	TGCGCCAGCAGCAGGTACCAAGAGACCCAGTACTTC
-	TRBV4-2	-	TRBJ1-2	CASSLLTDNYGYTF	TGTGCCAGCAGCCTCTTGACGGATAACTATGGCTACACCTTC
-	TRBV5-5	-	TRBJ2-5	CASSLVAEPETQYF	TGTGCCAGCAGCTTGGTTGCGGAACCAGAGACCCAGTACTTC
TRBD1	TRBV7-9	-	TRBJ2-3	CASSPRTGEGTDTQYF	TGTGCCAGCAGTCCTAGGACAGGCGAGGGGACAGATACGCAGTATTTT
TRBD1	TRBV6-5	-	TRBJ2-7	CASSYGPGGYEQYF	TGTGCCAGCAGTTACGGTCCAGGGGGCTACGAGCAGTACTTC
-	TRBV7-8	-	TRBJ2-3	CASSFRQRDTQYF	TGTGCCAGCAGCTTTCGGCAGAGAGATACGCAGTATTTT
-	TRBV9	once	TRBJ1-5	CASSPGEGGNQPQHF	TGTGCCAGCAGCCCCGGGGAGGGCGGCAATCAGCCCCAGCATTTT
-	TRBV7-2	-	TRBJ2-5	CASSVRGGGETQYF	TGTGCCAGCAGCGTTAGAGGAGGGGGAGAGACCCAGTACTTC